This T cell receptor beta chain was captured in a study of early T cells in non-severe SARS-CoV-2 infection. Between the trimmed V and J ends, which lost 4 bases and 7 bases, there was a span of 7 bases. The germline gives CDR1 SNHLY, CDR2 FYNNEI. This CDR3 has 11 residues. Attachment of unique molecular identifiers to individual cDNA molecules was performed. Via MiXCR, TCRdb re-called the 5' RACE reads, giving one row per CDR3 protein. This sample has 20,000 to 25,000 distinct CDR3 sequences, with over 4% found just once. The sequenced sample consisted of whole blood. This TCR derives from an adult who was a healthcare worker with PCR-confirmed SARS-CoV-2 infection or an uninfected control (not recorded which). The rearrangement joins TRBV2 to TRBJ1-1; D is undetermined. CDR3 amino acids: CASSGLFEAFF. The CDR3 DNA reads as TGTGCCAGCAGTGGACTCTTTGAAGCTTTCTTT.